The TCR beta chain under discussion was sequenced for a study of blood T cells in healthy people across ages (dated by TCRdb to 2015 to 2017). The study in broad terms: In model experiments, template switching captured roughly one uniquely barcoded TCR beta cDNA molecule for every two T cells. Using deep sequencing normalized with unique cDNA molecular identifiers, the study measured how TCR beta repertoire diversity changes with age. Donors were grouped into four age groups: young (average about 15 years), middle-aged (39), aged (approximately 67) and long-lived (over 80). To avoid experimental bias, donors of different ages were distributed randomly across sequencing lanes. Two additional independent replicas of 1 million unique cDNA reads from the same blood draw were analyzed for two donors (one aged 18 to 29 and one aged 80 or older).

Study-wide conclusions, independent of this receptor: Because donor CMV infection status was unknown, age-related changes in expanded clonotypes were potentially confounded. A strong correlation was found between observed TCR beta diversity and the percentage of naive T cells measured by flow cytometry. Because profiling used bulk unsorted PBMCs, naive and antigen-experienced compartments could not be compared conclusively. As age increased, observed TCR beta diversity per million T cells dropped in a roughly linear way, and a significant reduction was already evident by age around 41. Compared with the aged group, more naive CD4+ T cells, fewer expanded clones and increased TCR diversity were shown by the long-lived group, suggesting age selection. Estimates of total diversity from one million sequenced T cells were regarded as lower bounds and underestimates.

For this chain, trimming is 4 bases at the V end and 0 bases at the J end, and the number of junction bases without a gene match is 1. From the cysteine through the phenylalanine, the CDR3 covers 15 amino acids. The CDR3 DNA has 45 bases and is translated from base 1. CDR1 and CDR2 are drawn from the germline V gene: MNHEY, SVGAGI. Library method: 5' RACE. TCRdb records Illumina HiSeq 2500 as the sequencer. A second roughly 6 to 11 cycle PCR used a sample-barcoded 5' primer and a J-beta primer mix. A template-switch 5' adaptor carrying 12 random nucleotides introduced a unique molecular identifier onto each TCR beta cDNA molecule. Each sample yielded at least 2.5 million CDR3-containing paired-end reads. First-strand cDNA was synthesized from all RNA with the Mint cDNA synthesis kit, primed by a TRBC-specific oligonucleotide. After uracil-DNA glycosylase treatment, a first 18-cycle PCR used universal primers M1SS and BC2_uni_R on all cDNA. The source study handled its data this way. Each sample was normalized by randomly selecting 1 million high-quality reads, each carrying a distinct molecular identifier. Reads sharing molecular identifiers were discarded rather than binned into consensus sequences. CDR3 identification, clonotype clustering and error correction used MiTCR with a Q25 quality threshold and the strictest error-elimination algorithm. A nonparametric unseen species model with Euler transformation was used to estimate a lower bound on total TCR beta diversity. TCRdb applied fastp at Q25 and MiXCR to the public reads, then kept only in-frame beta chains. Every entry covers one CDR3 protein and lists the most common genes and DNA from its rows. The V and J calls and clone size are TCRdb's, not the authors'. The sample includes 1.5 million to 1.9 million distinct CDR3 sequences, with 40% to 45% observed a single time. Together, the top ten hold roughly 3.7% of the sample.

For this clonotype: No cognate antigen has been identified for it. No much larger clone is present one base from it, and per-base qualities are unavailable.

Systemically healthy Caucasian individuals from Russia, approximately 39 in total and aged about 6 to 100 years, were included as donors. Each donor gave about 9.7 milliliters of peripheral blood, drawn into EDTA-treated Vacutainer tubes. Ficoll-Paque density-gradient centrifugation was used to isolate PBMCs, with at least 7 million per sample. Total RNA, at least 6 micrograms per sample, was extracted from PBMCs with Trizol reagent. For every donor, flow cytometry on a PBMC aliquot measured the percentage of naive CD45RAhigh/CD27high T cells. The clonotype comes from a woman under 30 in good health. Recombination joined TRBV6-5 with TRBJ1-4; TRBD1 agrees with 8 junctional bases. The source material was blood. Here is the DNA: TGTGCCAGCAGTTCGGACAGGGCAACTAATGAAAAACTGTTTTTT. This is translated as CASSSDRATNEKLFF.